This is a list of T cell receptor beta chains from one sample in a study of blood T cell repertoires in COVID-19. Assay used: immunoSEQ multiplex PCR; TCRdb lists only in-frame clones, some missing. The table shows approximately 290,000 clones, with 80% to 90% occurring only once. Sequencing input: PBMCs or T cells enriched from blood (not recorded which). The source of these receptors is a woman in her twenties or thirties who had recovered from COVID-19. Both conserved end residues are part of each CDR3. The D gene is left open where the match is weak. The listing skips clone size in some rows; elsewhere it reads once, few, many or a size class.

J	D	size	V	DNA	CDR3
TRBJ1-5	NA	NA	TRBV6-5	TGTGCCAGCAGTCCCGACAGGCCCAATCAGCCCCAGCATTTT	CASSPDRPNQPQHF
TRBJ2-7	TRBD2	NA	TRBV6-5	TGTGCCAGCAGTTACTGGGGGACTAGCGGTAACGAGCAGTACTTC	CASSYWGTSGNEQYF
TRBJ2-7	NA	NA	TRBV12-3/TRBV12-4	TGTGCCAGCAGTGCGGGGACCCCCTACGAGCAGTACTTC	CASSAGTPYEQYF
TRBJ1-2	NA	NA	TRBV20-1	TGCAGTGCTAGTCGAGGTTTCGACACCTTC	CSASRGFDTF
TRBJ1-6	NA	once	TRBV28	TGTGCCAGCAGCCCCGACACCTCCTATAATTCACCCCTCCACTTT	CASSPDTSYNSPLHF
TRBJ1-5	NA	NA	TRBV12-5	TGTGCTAGTGCCCCCGCGGACAGACATAGCAATCAGCCCCAGCATTTT	CASAPADRHSNQPQHF
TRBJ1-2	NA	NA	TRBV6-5	TGTGCCAGCAGTTACTTAGGGGCGGGGGACAACTATGGCTACACCTTC	CASSYLGAGDNYGYTF
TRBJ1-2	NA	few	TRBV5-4	TGTGCCAGCACCAGCGGGGGGCACTATGGCTACACCTTC	CASTSGGHYGYTF
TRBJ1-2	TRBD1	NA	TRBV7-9	TGTGCCAGCAGCTTCTTCGACAGGGAGGGCTACACCTTC	CASSFFDREGYTF
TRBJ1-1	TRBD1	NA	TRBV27	TGTGCCAGCAGCGCGGACAGGGGAGGCACTGAAGCTTTCTTT	CASSADRGGTEAFF
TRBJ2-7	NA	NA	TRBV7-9	TGTGCCAGCAGCCAACAGGGAGTTCGGTCCTACGAGCAGTACTTC	CASSQQGVRSYEQYF
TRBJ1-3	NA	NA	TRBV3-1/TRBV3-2	TGTGCCAGCAGCCAAGCTATCTCTGGAAACACCATATATTTT	CASSQAISGNTIYF
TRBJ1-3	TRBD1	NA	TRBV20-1	TGCAGTGCTAGTAGGGGGCGCGAAAACACCATATATTTT	CSASRGRENTIYF
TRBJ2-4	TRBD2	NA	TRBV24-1	TGTGCCACCAGTGACCGGACTAGCAACAAAAACATTCAGTACTTC	CATSDRTSNKNIQYF
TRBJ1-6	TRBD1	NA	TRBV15	TGTGCCACCAGTAGGGACAGGGGTAATTCACCCCTCCACTTT	CATSRDRGNSPLHF
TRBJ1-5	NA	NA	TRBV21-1	TGTGCCAGCAGCAAAGGGGCTCAGGGGGCGCTGAGTCAGCCCCAGCATTTT	CASSKGAQGALSQPQHF
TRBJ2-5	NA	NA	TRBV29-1	TGCAGCGTTGAAGACCATGAGACCCAGTACTTC	CSVEDHETQYF
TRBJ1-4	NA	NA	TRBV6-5	TGTGCCAGCAGTTCCGGGACGGGAGCAACTAATGAAAAACTGTTTTTT	CASSSGTGATNEKLFF
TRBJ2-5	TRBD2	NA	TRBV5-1	TGCGCCAGCAGCTCAACCGGGACTAGCGGGGAGACCCAGTACTTC	CASSSTGTSGETQYF
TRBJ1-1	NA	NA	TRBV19	TGTGCCAGTAGCCCGGGAACTGAAGCTTTCTTT	CASSPGTEAFF
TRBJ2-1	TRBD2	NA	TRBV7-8	TGTGCCAGCAGCTTAGGTCGCCTAGCGGATATCTACAATGAGCAGTTCTTC	CASSLGRLADIYNEQFF
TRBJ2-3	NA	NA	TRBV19	TGTGCCAGTAGTAACAGACACGCCGATACGCAGTATTTT	CASSNRHADTQYF
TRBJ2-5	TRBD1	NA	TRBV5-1	TGCGCCAGCAGCAACAGGGGCGGGGAGACCCAGTACTTC	CASSNRGGETQYF
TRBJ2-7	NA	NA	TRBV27	TGTGTCAGCAGTTTCGAGATCGGGGGCTACGAGCAGTACTTC	CVSSFEIGGYEQYF
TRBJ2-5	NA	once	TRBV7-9	TGTGCCAGCAGCACCCACCGGGGGGCGGAAGAGACCCAGTACTTC	CASSTHRGAEETQYF
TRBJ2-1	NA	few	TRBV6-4	TGTGCCAGCAGCAGACAGTTATCCTTTACCAATGAGCAGTTCTTC	CASSRQLSFTNEQFF
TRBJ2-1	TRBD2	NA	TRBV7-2	TGTGCCAGCAGCTTGACTAGCGGCCTGTACAATGAGCAGTTCTTC	CASSLTSGLYNEQFF
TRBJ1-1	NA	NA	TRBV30	TGTGCCTGGAGTCTGGCCACTGAAGCTTTCTTT	CAWSLATEAFF
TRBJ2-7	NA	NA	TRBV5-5	TGTGCCAGCAGCTTGGATCTGTACGAGCAGTACTTC	CASSLDLYEQYF
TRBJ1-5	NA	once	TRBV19	TGTGCCAGTAGTATAGGCTCAGGGAAAGGTCAGCCCCAGCATTTT	CASSIGSGKGQPQHF
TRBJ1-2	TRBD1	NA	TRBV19	TGTGCCAGTAGTATCCTACAGGGGGAGGATGGCTACACCTTC	CASSILQGEDGYTF
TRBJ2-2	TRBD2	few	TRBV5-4	TGTGCCAGCAGCTCCCGGACTAGCGGGGCCCTAACCGGGGAGCTGTTTTTT	CASSSRTSGALTGELFF
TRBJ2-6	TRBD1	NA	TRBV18	TGTGCCAGCTCACCCTTGGACAGGGCCGGGGCCAACGTCCTGACTTTC	CASSPLDRAGANVLTF
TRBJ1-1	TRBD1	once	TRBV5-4	TGTGCCAGCAGCCTAGGGACAGCGAACACTGAAGCTTTCTTT	CASSLGTANTEAFF